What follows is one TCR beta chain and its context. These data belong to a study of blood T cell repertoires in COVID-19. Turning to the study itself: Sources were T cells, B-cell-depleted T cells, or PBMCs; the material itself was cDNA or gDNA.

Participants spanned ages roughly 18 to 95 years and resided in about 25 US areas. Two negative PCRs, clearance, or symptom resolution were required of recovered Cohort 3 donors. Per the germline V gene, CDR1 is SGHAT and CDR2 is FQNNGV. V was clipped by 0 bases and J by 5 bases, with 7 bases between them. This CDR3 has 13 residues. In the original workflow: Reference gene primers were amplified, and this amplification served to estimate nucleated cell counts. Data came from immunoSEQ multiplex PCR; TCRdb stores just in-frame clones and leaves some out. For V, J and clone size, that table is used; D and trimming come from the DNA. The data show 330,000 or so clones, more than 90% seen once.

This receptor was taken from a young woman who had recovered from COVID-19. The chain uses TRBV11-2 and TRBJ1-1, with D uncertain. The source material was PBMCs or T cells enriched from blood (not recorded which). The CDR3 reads CASSLETATEAFF. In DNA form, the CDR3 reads TGTGCCAGCAGCTTAGAAACAGCTACTGAAGCTTTCTTT.